This entry features one T cell receptor (beta chain) sequence. Its antigen remains unidentified. Libraries were prepared by immunoSEQ multiplex PCR; TCRdb keeps only in-frame clonotypes and omits some of them. The sample consists of around 130,000 clones, roughly 91% of them appearing once. The record originates from a study of T cell responses to AZD1222 COVID-19 vaccine. Study results and limitations: Among the donors, most were white British and more were female, and clonal diversity was possibly underestimated. Regions 160-218 and 743-854 dominated among vaccine-associated CD4 TCRs spanning spike. Nearly half of spike-specific TCRs reportedly go after variant regions that carry no mutations. Repertoire sampling was restricted to post-peak T cell response timepoints.

V was cut by 2 bases and J by 3 bases, with 13 bases left in between. CDR1 and CDR2 from the germline V gene are ENHRY and SYGVKD. The CDR3 totals 15 residues. Specimen: peripheral blood, collected on day 0 of AZD1222 vaccination. The TCR sequence derives from an adult in good health. This chain connects TRBV10-3 to TRBJ1-2; D is unclear. In DNA, the CDR3 is TGTGCCATCAGTGAGGAAGGCACGAGAGACTATGGCTACACCTTC. Protein sequence: CAISEEGTRDYGYTF.